Listed below are T cell receptor beta chains from one sample, sequenced in a study of graft-versus-host responses after intestinal transplantation. Sequencing used immunoSEQ multiplex PCR; TCRdb keeps in-frame clones, though not all of them. Among tens of thousands of clones listed, approximately 92% were seen once. The sequences come from PBMCs, collected about 250 days after intestinal transplant. Receptor source: a human patient who received an intestinal transplant, so some T cells may come from the graft donor. The CDR3 runs from the conserved cysteine through the conserved F or W. Each record gives: J gene, V gene, clone size, D gene, CDR3 DNA, CDR3 protein. A D gene is named only where the DNA matches it firmly. Clone size, where shown, is once, few, many, or a class for clones that have expanded.

TRBJ2-1 TRBV11-1 . TRBD2 TGTGCCAGCAGTTCCACCCCAGCGGGGAATTCCTACAATGAGCAGTTCTTC CASSSTPAGNSYNEQFF
TRBJ2-2 TRBV15 . TRBD2 TGTGCCACCAGCCCAAGACTAGCGGGACTTAGCACCGGGGAGCTGTTTTTT CATSPRLAGLSTGELFF
TRBJ1-2 TRBV6-1 . . TGTGCCAGCAGTGAAGTGGGGGCTGGCTACACCTTC CASSEVGAGYTF
TRBJ2-1 TRBV7-9 once . TGTGCCAGCAGCTACAGTGGACAGCAGTTCTTC CASSYSGQQFF
TRBJ2-1 TRBV27 . TRBD2 TGTGCCAGCAATCTGGGCGGGAGCAAAAACGAGCAGTTCTTC CASNLGGSKNEQFF
TRBJ2-7 TRBV5-4 . . TGTGCCAGCAGCCCTACCGACAGTTACGAGCAGTACTTC CASSPTDSYEQYF
TRBJ1-5 TRBV19 . . TGTGCCAGTAGTATATGGGGGGATTACAATCAGCCCCAGCATTTT CASSIWGDYNQPQHF
TRBJ2-5 TRBV9 once . TGTGCCAGCAGCGGAGGGGGAGGGAGGGGCCGCCAAGAGACCCAGTACTTC CASSGGGGRGRQETQYF
TRBJ2-1 TRBV28 . . TGTGCCAGCAGTGACCTGACAGAGAGAGAGCAGTTCTTC CASSDLTEREQFF
TRBJ1-1 TRBV7-9 . TRBD1 TGTGCCAGCAGACCCCTTACAGGGGGCGCCGCGGAAGCTTTCTTT CASRPLTGGAAEAFF
TRBJ2-5 TRBV11-3 . . TGTGCCAGCAGCCCCTCCGGTAGGGGTGAGACCCAGTACTTC CASSPSGRGETQYF
TRBJ2-7 TRBV2 . TRBD2 TGTGCCAGCAGGGGACCGGGACTAGCGGGACCGCAGTACTTC CASRGPGLAGPQYF
TRBJ2-3 TRBV10-1 . TRBD2 TGCGCCAGCAGTGAGTCGCGCTTTGGGGGAGGGCGAACAGATACGCAGTATTTT CASSESRFGGGRTDTQYF
TRBJ2-3 TRBV4-1 . TRBD1 TGCGCCAGCAGCCAACTACAGGGGGGCACAGATACGCAGTATTTT CASSQLQGGTDTQYF
TRBJ1-4 TRBV10-1 . . TGCGCCAGCAGTGAAGGGTCTACGGGTGAAAAACTGTTTTTT CASSEGSTGEKLFF
TRBJ1-6 TRBV6-1 . . TGTGCCAGCAGCAGGGGCCCTAATTCACCCCTCCACTTT CASSRGPNSPLHF
TRBJ2-4 TRBV10-3 . . TGTGCCATCAGTGAATCAACGGGGGCAAAAAACATTCAGTACTTC CAISESTGAKNIQYF
TRBJ2-7 TRBV7-2 . . TGTGCCAGCAGCTACCTAGAAGGCTTAGCCTACGAGCAGTACTTC CASSYLEGLAYEQYF
TRBJ1-1 TRBV5-1 . . TGCGCCAGCAGCCCGACAGCTTCGAACACTGAAGCTTTCTTT CASSPTASNTEAFF
TRBJ2-7 TRBV7-2 . TRBD2 TGTGCCAGCAGCCTGGGGACTAGCGGGATCTACGAGCAGTACTTC CASSLGTSGIYEQYF
TRBJ1-5 TRBV28 . . TGTGCCAGCACCATGGGGCGCAATCAGCCCCAGCATTTT CASTMGRNQPQHF
TRBJ1-1 TRBV5-4 . . TGTGCCAGCAGCTCACAGGGCATGAACACTGAAGCTTTCTTT CASSSQGMNTEAFF
TRBJ2-2 TRBV5-1 . TRBD2 TGCGCCAGCAGTGGGGAGGGACTCACCGGGGAGCTGTTTTTT CASSGEGLTGELFF
TRBJ2-7 TRBV10-3 . TRBD2 TGTGCCATCAGTCGGGGGGTGTGGGAGCAGTACTTC CAISRGVWEQYF
TRBJ2-1 TRBV2 . TRBD2 TGTGCCAGCAGTGAATATGCTAGCGGGGTGCCTGAGCAGTTCTTC CASSEYASGVPEQFF
TRBJ2-1 TRBV13 . TRBD2 TGTGCCAGCAGCCCAAAGCTCCAACCGGGACTAAGGGTACATGAGCAGTTCTTC CASSPKLQPGLRVHEQFF
TRBJ2-7 TRBV7-2 . . TGTGCCAGCAGCTCTGGACTTGTGTCCACCTACGAGCAGTACTTC CASSSGLVSTYEQYF
TRBJ2-7 TRBV6-9 . TRBD1 TGTGCCAGCAGTTATGCGACAGGGGCCGAGCAGTACTTC CASSYATGAEQYF
TRBJ1-1 TRBV28 . . TGTGCCACCATCGGGGGGCAGGGGTGGACTGAAGCTTTCTTT CATIGGQGWTEAFF
TRBJ2-7 TRBV6-1 . TRBD1 TGTGCCAGCAGTGAAAGCGAGACAGGGGGCTACGAGCAGTACTTC CASSESETGGYEQYF
TRBJ2-1 TRBV10-2 . TRBD2 TGCGCCAGCAGTGATTACGGGAGGGGCGTTGAGCAGTTCTTC CASSDYGRGVEQFF
TRBJ1-1 TRBV29-1 . TRBD1 TGCAGCGTTCCCGACAGGGACACTGAAGCTTTCTTT CSVPDRDTEAFF
TRBJ2-6 TRBV28 . . TGTGCCACCCACAGCTCTGGGGCCAACGTCCTGACTTTC CATHSSGANVLTF
TRBJ2-7 TRBV7-2 . . TGTGCCAGCAGCTCGCCGGGACTTCTCGTTACCTACGAGCAGTACTTC CASSSPGLLVTYEQYF
TRBJ2-1 TRBV15 . . TGTGCCACCAGCAGAGTAGTAGCGGACGCCTACAATGAGCAGTTCTTC CATSRVVADAYNEQFF
TRBJ1-2 TRBV6-1 . TRBD1 TGTGCCAGCAGTGAGCTCTGGACAGGGGGCGCCTTGGGCTACACCTTC CASSELWTGGALGYTF
TRBJ1-2 TRBV28 . TRBD1 TGTGCCAGCAGTTTTAGCGGAGGGGGCTCTGACTACACCTTC CASSFSGGGSDYTF
TRBJ2-7 TRBV21-1 . . TGTGCCAGCAGCGACAGAGATTCCTACGAGCAGTACTTC CASSDRDSYEQYF
TRBJ2-7 TRBV5-1 . . TGCGCCAGCAGCTTGGTTTACCCAGCCTTGGGGCAGTACTTC CASSLVYPALGQYF
TRBJ2-7 TRBV5-1 . . TGCGCCAGCAGCTTGGAGGTACAGGGCCACGAGCAGTACTTC CASSLEVQGHEQYF
TRBJ2-4 TRBV28 . TRBD1 TGTGCCAGCGCGCCTAATAAACAGGGGCCGTACTTC CASAPNKQGPYF
TRBJ2-2 TRBV18 . TRBD1 TGTGCCAGCTCACCGTCCCGGGACAGGATTGGTACCACCGGGGAGCTGTTTTTT CASSPSRDRIGTTGELFF
TRBJ2-7 TRBV7-8 . . TGTGCCAGCAGCCAATCACTAGGACGCTCCTACGAGCAGTACTTC CASSQSLGRSYEQYF
TRBJ2-1 TRBV7-2 . . TGTGCCAGCAGCCCCCCCTGGCCTAGCGTTCCATACAATGAGCAGTTCTTC CASSPPWPSVPYNEQFF
TRBJ2-5 TRBV28 . . TGTGCCAGCAGTCCCCTTACGGGACAAGGGACCCAGTACTTC CASSPLTGQGTQYF
TRBJ1-2 TRBV18 . TRBD1 TGTGCCAGCTCCCTAGAGCAGGGGGGTGCAAACTATGGCTACACCTTC CASSLEQGGANYGYTF
TRBJ1-2 TRBV6-5 few . TGTGCCAGCAGTTACTCGGATCCGGGGATCGGGGGCTACACCTTC CASSYSDPGIGGYTF
TRBJ1-5 TRBV28 once . TGTGCCAGCAGTTTGGGCAGTAACAATCAGCCCCAGCATTTT CASSLGSNNQPQHF
TRBJ2-1 TRBV29-1 . TRBD1 TGCAGCGTTGCCCCCCCCGGGACAGGGGGCGGGGAGCAGTTCTTC CSVAPPGTGGGEQFF
TRBJ2-3 TRBV15 . TRBD1 TGTGCCACCAGCAGAGATGCCTTTTGGGACAGGGGCACAGATACGCAGTATTTT CATSRDAFWDRGTDTQYF
TRBJ1-2 TRBV5-4 once TRBD1 TGTGCCAGCAGCTTGGAAGGGCAGGGGGCGTTTAAGGGCTACACCTTC CASSLEGQGAFKGYTF
TRBJ2-2 TRBV27 . TRBD1 TGTGCCAGCAGGTTGCGGCCGGGACAGCAAAACACCGGGGAGCTGTTTTTT CASRLRPGQQNTGELFF
TRBJ2-1 TRBV5-1 once TRBD1 TGCGCCAGCAGCTTTAACAGGGGGCGATCTGATGAGCAGTTCTTC CASSFNRGRSDEQFF
TRBJ2-7 TRBV4-1 . TRBD2 TGCGCCAGCAGCCAGTATAGCGGGAGGTCTTACGAGCAGTACTTC CASSQYSGRSYEQYF